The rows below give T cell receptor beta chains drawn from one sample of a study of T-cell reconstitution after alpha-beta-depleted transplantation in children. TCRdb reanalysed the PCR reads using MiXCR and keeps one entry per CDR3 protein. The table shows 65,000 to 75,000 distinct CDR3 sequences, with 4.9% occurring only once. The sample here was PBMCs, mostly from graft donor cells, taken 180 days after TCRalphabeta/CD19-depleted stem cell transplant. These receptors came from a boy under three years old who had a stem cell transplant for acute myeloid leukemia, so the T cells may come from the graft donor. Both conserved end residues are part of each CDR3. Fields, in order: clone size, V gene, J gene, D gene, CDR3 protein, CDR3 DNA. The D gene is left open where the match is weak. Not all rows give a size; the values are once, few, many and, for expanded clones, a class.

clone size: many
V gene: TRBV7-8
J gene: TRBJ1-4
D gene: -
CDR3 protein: CASSSGRRPANEKLFF
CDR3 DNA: TGTGCCAGCAGCTCGGGACGCCGCCCGGCTAATGAAAAACTGTTTTTT

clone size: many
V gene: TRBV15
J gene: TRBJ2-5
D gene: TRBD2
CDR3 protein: CATSVGPGGETQYF
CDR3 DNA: TGTGCCACCAGTGTCGGTCCGGGAGGAGAGACCCAGTACTTC

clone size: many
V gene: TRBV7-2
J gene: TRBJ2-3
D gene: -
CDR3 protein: CASSFEQAEDTQYF
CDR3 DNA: TGTGCCAGCAGCTTTGAACAGGCCGAAGATACGCAGTATTTT

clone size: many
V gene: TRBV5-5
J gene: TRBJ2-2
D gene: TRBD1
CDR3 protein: CASSSYTGTAHTGELFF
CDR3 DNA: TGTGCCAGCAGCTCGTACACCGGGACAGCCCACACCGGGGAGCTGTTTTTT

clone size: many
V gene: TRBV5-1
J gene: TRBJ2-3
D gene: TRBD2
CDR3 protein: CASSGTSASTDTQYF
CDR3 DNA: TGCGCCAGCAGCGGGACTAGCGCCAGCACAGATACGCAGTATTTT

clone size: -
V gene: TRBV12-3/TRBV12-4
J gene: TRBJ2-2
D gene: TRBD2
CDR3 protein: CASSPNPGLAGGYTGELFF
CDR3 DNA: TGTGCCAGCAGTCCTAATCCCGGACTAGCGGGGGGCTACACCGGGGAGCTGTTTTTT

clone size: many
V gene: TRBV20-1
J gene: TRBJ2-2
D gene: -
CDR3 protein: CSALYRERELFF
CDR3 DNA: TGCAGTGCTCTTTATAGGGAACGGGAGCTGTTTTTT

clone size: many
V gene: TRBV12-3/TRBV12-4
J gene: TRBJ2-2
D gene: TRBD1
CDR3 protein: CASSSGQGETGELFF
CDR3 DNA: TGTGCCAGCAGTTCGGGACAGGGCGAAACCGGGGAGCTGTTTTTT

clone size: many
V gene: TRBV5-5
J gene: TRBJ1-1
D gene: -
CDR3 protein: CASSHTGSWTEAFF
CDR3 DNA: TGTGCCAGCAGCCACACAGGGTCGTGGACTGAAGCTTTCTTT

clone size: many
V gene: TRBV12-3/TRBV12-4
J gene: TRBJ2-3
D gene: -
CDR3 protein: CASSLERTQYF
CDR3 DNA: TGTGCCAGCAGTTTGGAACGTACGCAGTATTTT

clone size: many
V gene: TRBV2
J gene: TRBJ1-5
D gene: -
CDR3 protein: CASSLGRGDQPQHF
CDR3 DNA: TGTGCCAGCAGTCTCGGACGCGGCGATCAGCCCCAGCATTTT

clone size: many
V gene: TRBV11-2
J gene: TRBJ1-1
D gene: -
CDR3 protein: CASSLNHHGARIEAFF
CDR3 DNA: TGTGCCAGCAGCTTAAACCATCATGGGGCACGAATTGAAGCTTTCTTT

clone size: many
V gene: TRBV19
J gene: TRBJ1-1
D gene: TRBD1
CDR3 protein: CASSTGKTGVNTEAFF
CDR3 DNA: TGTGCCAGTAGTACGGGAAAGACAGGGGTGAACACTGAAGCTTTCTTT

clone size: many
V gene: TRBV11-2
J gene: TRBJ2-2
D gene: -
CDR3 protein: CASSIQGKDTGELFF
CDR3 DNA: TGTGCCAGCAGCATCCAAGGGAAGGACACCGGGGAGCTGTTTTTT

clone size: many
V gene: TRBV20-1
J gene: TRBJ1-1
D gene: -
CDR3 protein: CSARLGIGTEAFF
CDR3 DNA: TGCAGTGCTAGACTGGGAATTGGCACTGAAGCTTTCTTT

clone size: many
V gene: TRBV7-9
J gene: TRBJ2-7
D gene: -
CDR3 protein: CASNVGGALHEQYF
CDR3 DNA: TGTGCCAGCAACGTAGGGGGGGCTCTCCACGAGCAGTACTTC

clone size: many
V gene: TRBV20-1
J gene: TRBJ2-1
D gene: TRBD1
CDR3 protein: CSASEAGTAEQFF
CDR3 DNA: TGCAGTGCTAGTGAGGCCGGGACAGCCGAGCAGTTCTTC

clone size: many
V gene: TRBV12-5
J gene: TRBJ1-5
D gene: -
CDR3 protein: CASGPNQPQHF
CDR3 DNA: TGTGCTAGTGGTCCTAATCAGCCCCAGCATTTT

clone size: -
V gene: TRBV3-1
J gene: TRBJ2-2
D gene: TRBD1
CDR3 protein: CAFSFGTWDRGNGELFF
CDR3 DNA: TGTGCCTTCAGTTTCGGGACCTGGGACAGGGGAAACGGGGAGCTGTTTTTT

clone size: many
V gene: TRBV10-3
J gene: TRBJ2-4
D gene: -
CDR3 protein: CAISEPGAKNIQYF
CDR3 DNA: TGTGCCATCAGTGAGCCTGGAGCCAAAAACATTCAGTACTTC

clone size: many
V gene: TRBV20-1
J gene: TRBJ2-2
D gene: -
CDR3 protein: CSARGIGTRLAGELFF
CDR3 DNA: TGCAGTGCTAGAGGTATTGGGACTCGACTTGCCGGGGAGCTGTTTTTT

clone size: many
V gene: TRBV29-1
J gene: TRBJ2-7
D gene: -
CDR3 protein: CSVVFRYSSYEQYF
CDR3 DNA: TGCAGCGTTGTTTTCCGGTACAGCTCCTACGAGCAGTACTTC

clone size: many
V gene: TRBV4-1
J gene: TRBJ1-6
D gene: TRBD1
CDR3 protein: CASSQDRGVRNSPLHF
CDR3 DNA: TGCGCCAGCAGCCAAGACAGGGGGGTTCGGAATTCACCCCTCCACTTT

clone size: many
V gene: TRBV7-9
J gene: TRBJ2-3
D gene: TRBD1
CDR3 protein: CASSRGQGEDTQYF
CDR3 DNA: TGTGCCAGCAGCCGGGGACAGGGGGAAGATACGCAGTATTTT

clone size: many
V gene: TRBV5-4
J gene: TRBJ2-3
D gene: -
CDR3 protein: CASSLKPSQGPNTQYF
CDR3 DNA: TGTGCCAGCAGCTTGAAGCCTAGCCAAGGCCCCAATACGCAGTATTTT

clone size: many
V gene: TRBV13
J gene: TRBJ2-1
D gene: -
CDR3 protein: CASSLGGESYNEQFF
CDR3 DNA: TGTGCCAGCAGCTTAGGCGGGGAATCCTACAATGAGCAGTTCTTC

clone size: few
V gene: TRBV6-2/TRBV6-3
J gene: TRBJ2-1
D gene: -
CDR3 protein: CASSYWRAEQFF
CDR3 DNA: TGTGCCAGCAGTTACTGGAGGGCTGAGCAGTTCTTC

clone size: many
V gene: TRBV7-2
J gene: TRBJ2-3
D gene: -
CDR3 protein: CASSVQGGTDTQYF
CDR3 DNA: TGTGCCAGCAGCGTCCAGGGAGGCACAGATACGCAGTATTTT

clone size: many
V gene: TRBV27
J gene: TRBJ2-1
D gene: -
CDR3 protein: CASSSTGEQFF
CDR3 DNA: TGTGCCAGCAGTTCAACGGGGGAGCAGTTCTTC

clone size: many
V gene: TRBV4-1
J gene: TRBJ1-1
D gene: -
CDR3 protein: CASSQGQLPTEAFF
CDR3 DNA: TGCGCCAGCAGCCAAGGACAGCTACCCACTGAAGCTTTCTTT

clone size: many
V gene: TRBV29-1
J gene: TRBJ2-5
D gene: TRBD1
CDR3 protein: CSVEDRDRQETQYF
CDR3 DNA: TGCAGCGTTGAAGACAGGGACAGGCAAGAGACCCAGTACTTC

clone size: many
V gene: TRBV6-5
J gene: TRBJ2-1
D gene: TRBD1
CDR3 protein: CASSYFGTGTYNEQFF
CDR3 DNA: TGTGCCAGCAGTTACTTTGGGACAGGGACCTACAATGAGCAGTTCTTC

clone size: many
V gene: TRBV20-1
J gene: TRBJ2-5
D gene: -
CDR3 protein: CSAIADPKETQYF
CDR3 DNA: TGCAGTGCTATAGCGGACCCCAAAGAGACCCAGTACTTC

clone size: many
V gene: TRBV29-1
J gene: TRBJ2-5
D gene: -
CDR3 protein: CSVDEFGETQYF
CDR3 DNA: TGCAGCGTTGATGAGTTCGGGGAGACCCAGTACTTC

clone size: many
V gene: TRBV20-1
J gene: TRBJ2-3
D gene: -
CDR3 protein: CSARWGVTDTQYF
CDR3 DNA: TGCAGTGCTAGATGGGGAGTCACAGATACGCAGTATTTT

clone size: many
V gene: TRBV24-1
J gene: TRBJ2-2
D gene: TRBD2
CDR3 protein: CATSDPGTSVTGELFF
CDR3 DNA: TGTGCCACCAGTGACCCCGGGACTAGCGTCACCGGGGAGCTGTTTTTT

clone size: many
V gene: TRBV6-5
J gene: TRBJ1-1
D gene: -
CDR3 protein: CASSFRRVGVTEAFF
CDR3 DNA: TGTGCCAGCAGCTTCCGGAGGGTTGGAGTTACTGAAGCTTTCTTT

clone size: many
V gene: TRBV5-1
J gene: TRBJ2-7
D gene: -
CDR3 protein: CASSLVVASTYEQYF
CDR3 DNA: TGCGCCAGCAGCTTGGTCGTAGCGAGTACCTACGAGCAGTACTTC

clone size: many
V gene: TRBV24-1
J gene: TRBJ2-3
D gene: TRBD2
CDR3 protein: CATSDPSGGTDTQYF
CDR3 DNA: TGTGCCACCAGTGATCCAAGCGGGGGCACAGATACGCAGTATTTT

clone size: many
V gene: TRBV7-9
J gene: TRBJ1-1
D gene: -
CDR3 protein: CASSLAAGNTEAFF
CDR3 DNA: TGTGCCAGCAGCTTAGCGGCGGGGAACACTGAAGCTTTCTTT

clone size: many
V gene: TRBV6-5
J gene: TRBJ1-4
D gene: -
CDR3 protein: CASSYSPGTGNEKLFF
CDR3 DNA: TGTGCCAGCAGTTACAGTCCCGGGACGGGTAATGAAAAACTGTTTTTT

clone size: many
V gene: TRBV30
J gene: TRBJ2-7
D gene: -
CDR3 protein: CAFLDRNYEQYF
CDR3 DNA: TGTGCCTTTTTGGACAGAAACTACGAGCAGTACTTC

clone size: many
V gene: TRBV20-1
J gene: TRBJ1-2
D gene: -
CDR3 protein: CSARGRLQGYTF
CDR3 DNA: TGCAGTGCTAGGGGAAGGCTCCAGGGCTACACCTTC

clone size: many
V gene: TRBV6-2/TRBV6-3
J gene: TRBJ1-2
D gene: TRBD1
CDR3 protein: CASSYSTGAGYGYTF
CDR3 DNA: TGTGCCAGCAGTTACTCGACAGGGGCCGGCTATGGCTACACCTTC

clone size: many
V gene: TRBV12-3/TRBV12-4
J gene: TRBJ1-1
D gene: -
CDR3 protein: CASSFRQVFMNTEAFF
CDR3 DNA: TGTGCCAGCAGTTTTCGACAGGTTTTCATGAACACTGAAGCTTTCTTT

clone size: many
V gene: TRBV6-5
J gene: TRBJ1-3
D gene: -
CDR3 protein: CASSYSTSSGENTIYF
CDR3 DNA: TGTGCCAGCAGTTACTCGACTTCATCGGGTGAAAACACCATATATTTT

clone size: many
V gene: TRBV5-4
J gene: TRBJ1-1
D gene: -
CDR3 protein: CASSPARQGTEAFF
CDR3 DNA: TGTGCCAGCAGTCCTGCGAGGCAGGGCACTGAAGCTTTCTTT

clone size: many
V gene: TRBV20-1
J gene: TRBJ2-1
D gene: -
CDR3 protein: CSARVYNEQFF
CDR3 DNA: TGCAGTGCTAGAGTCTACAATGAGCAGTTCTTC

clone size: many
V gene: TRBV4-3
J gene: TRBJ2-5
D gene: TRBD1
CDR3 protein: CASSRSDRGETQYF
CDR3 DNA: TGCGCCAGCAGCCGGTCGGACAGGGGAGAGACCCAGTACTTC

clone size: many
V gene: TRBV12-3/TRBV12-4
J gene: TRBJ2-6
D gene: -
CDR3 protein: CASTPGGAVGANVLTF
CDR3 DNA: TGTGCCAGCACCCCCGGCGGGGCCGTGGGGGCCAACGTCCTGACTTTC

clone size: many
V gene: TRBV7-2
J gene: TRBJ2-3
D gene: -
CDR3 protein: CASSSRFRRKSTDTQYF
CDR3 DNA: TGTGCCAGCAGCTCCAGGTTTCGCCGTAAGAGCACAGATACGCAGTATTTT

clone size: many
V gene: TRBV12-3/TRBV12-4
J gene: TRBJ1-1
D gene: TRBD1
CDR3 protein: CASSTGAKDTEAFF
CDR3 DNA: TGTGCCAGCAGCACAGGGGCAAAGGACACTGAAGCTTTCTTT

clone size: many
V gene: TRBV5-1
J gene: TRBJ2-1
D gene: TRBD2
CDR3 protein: CASSLVLAGNNEQFF
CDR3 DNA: TGCGCCAGCAGCTTGGTACTAGCGGGGAACAATGAGCAGTTCTTC

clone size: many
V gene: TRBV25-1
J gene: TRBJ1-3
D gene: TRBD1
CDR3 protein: CASSRQGPGNTIYF
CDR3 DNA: TGTGCCAGCAGCCGACAGGGACCTGGAAACACCATATATTTT

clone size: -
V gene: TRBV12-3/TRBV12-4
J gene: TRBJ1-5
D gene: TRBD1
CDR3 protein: CASSIQGEGNQPQHF
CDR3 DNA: TGTGCCAGCAGTATACAGGGGGAGGGCAATCAGCCCCAGCATTTT

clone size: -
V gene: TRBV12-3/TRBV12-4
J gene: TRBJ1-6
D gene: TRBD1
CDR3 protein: CASSTGGFSPLHF
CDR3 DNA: TGTGCCAGCAGTACAGGGGGTTTTTCACCCCTCCACTTT

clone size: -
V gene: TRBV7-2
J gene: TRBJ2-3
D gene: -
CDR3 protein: CASSLAWGGGTDTQYF
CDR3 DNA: TGTGCCAGCAGCTTAGCGTGGGGCGGGGGCACAGATACGCAGTATTTT

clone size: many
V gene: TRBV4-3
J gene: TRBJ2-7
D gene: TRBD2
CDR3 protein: CASSQGVAGLTDEQYF
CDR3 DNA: TGCGCCAGCAGCCAAGGAGTAGCGGGGTTAACCGACGAGCAGTACTTC

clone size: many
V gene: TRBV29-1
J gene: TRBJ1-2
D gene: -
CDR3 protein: CSVAAGGGYTF
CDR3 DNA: TGCAGCGTTGCGGCGGGGGGAGGCTACACCTTC